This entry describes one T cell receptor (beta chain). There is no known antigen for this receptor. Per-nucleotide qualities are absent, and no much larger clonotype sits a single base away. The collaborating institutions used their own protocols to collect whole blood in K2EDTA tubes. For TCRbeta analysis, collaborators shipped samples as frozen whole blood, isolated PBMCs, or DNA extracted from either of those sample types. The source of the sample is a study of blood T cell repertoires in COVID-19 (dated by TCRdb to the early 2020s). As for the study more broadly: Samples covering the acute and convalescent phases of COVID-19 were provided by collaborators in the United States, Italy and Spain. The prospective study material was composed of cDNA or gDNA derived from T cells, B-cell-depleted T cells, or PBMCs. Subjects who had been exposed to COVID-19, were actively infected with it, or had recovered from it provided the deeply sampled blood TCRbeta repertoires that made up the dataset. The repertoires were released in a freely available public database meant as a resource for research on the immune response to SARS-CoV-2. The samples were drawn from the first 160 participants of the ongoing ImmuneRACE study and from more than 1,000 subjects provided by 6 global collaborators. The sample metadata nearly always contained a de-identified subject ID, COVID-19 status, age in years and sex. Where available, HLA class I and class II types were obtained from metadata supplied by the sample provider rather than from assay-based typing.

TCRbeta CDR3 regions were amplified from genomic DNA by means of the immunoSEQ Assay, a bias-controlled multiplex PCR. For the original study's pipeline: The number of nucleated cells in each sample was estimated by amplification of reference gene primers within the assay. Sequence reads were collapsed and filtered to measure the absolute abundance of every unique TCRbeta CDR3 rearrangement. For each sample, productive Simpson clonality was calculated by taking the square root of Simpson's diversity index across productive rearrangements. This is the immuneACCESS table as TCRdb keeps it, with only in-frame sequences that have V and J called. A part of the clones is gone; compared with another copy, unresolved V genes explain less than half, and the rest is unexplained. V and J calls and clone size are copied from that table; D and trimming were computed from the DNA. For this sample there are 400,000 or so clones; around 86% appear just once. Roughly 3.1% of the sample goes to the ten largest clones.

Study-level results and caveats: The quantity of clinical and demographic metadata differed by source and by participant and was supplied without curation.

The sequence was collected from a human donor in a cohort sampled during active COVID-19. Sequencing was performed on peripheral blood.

CDR3 region: CASSLVQGEEQYF. The DNA sequence reads TGTGCCAGCAGCTTAGTTCAGGGCGAGGAGCAGTACTTC. Recombination connected TRBV7-8 to TRBJ2-7, with TRBD1 tentatively as D gene (5 bases match). The V and J ends are trimmed by 1 base and 7 bases, leaving 11 bases between them. As encoded in the germline V gene, CDR1 is SGHVS while CDR2 is FQNEAQ. Including cysteine and phenylalanine, the CDR3 has 13 amino acids. Only the CDR3 DNA is retained, 39 bases long and in frame from the first base.